Shown below are 26 T cell receptor beta chains from a single sample sequenced in a study of T cells in localized non-small cell lung cancer. Libraries were prepared by immunoSEQ multiplex PCR; TCRdb keeps only in-frame clonotypes and omits some of them. The sample carries 5,000 or so clones, less than 40% recorded once. Sequenced here: lung tumor tissue, sampled before any cancer treatment. The receptors come from a male donor aged 60 or older with stage I squamous cell lung carcinoma.

In DNA form, the CDR3 reads TGCGCCAGCAGTGAGGCCGGGACAGTCCGGGAAAAACTGTTTTTT. Amino acid sequence: CASSEAGTVREKLFF. The J gene is TRBJ1-4, the V gene TRBV10-1; 7 nucleotides agree with TRBD1. V shed 2 bases, J shed 8 bases, and the junction held 8 bases outside the gene matches. The length of the CDR3 is 15 residues. The germline CDR1 and CDR2 sequences are WNHNN and SYGVQD (reference sequence).

This clone occurred a few times. The chain has TRBV30 and TRBJ1-5; D is unresolved. The V end was cut by 0 bases, the J end by 5 bases, with 11 bases between. Germline V gene data show CDR1 as GTSNPN and CDR2 as SVGIG (reference sequence). The CDR3 has 14 residues. In nucleotides, the CDR3 is TGTGCCTGGAGTGTGGGTCCGTTCGATCAGCCCCAGCATTTT. The encoded protein is CAWSVGPFDQPQHF.

A few counts support this clone. This chain connects TRBV6-8 to TRBJ1-2; weak D call: TRBD1 (6 bases). V was shortened by 8 bases and J by 0 bases, with 16 bases between the two germline ends. The CDR3 consists of 15 residues. Germline V gives CDR1 MNHGY, CDR2 SAAAGT. This chain's CDR3 is CASRRGGPANYGYTF. In DNA, the CDR3 is TGTGCCAGCCGCCGCGGGGGCCCAGCTAACTATGGCTACACCTTC.

This clone was observed a handful of times. The V call is TRBV19, the J call TRBJ1-5; D is uncertain. The CDR3 sequence is 14 residues long. From germline, CDR1 is LNHDA and CDR2 SQIVND (reference sequence). V was shortened by 3 bases and J by 2 bases, with 8 bases between the two germline ends. CDR3 sequence reads: CASSIRSGNQPQHF. The CDR3 DNA reads TGTGCCAGTAGTATTAGGTCCGGCAATCAGCCCCAGCATTTT.

This clone was recorded a few times. This chain links TRBV6-8 with TRBJ2-1; TRBD1 agrees at 11 bases. J was trimmed by 7 bases and V by 5 bases; bases with no gene match: 7. The CDR3 contains 15 residues. Germline-derived CDR1 and CDR2 are MNHGY and SAAAGT. The CDR3 bases are TGTGCCAGCAGTGTCCCGGGACAGGGGGTTAATGAGCAGTTCTTC. It encodes CASSVPGQGVNEQFF.

The V gene is TRBV4-1, the J gene TRBJ2-7; 12 nucleotides line up with TRBD2. V dropped 4 bases and J dropped 3; count of bases not matched to a gene: 10. CDR3 length equals 17 residues. Germline V gene sequence: CDR1 MGHRA, CDR2 YSYEKL. CDR3 region: CASSRLAGGPPGYEQYF. Here the CDR3 DNA reads TGCGCCAGCAGCCGCCTAGCGGGGGGGCCTCCGGGCTACGAGCAGTACTTC.

V and J are TRBV18 and TRBJ2-2; perhaps TRBD2 as D (6 bases). Germline loops: CDR1 KGHSH, CDR2 LQKENI. Trimming left V 2 bases short and J 0 bases short, with 19 bases between. This CDR3 spans 19 amino acids. CDR3 sequence: CASSPKNSRLETNTGELFF. In DNA, the CDR3 is TGTGCCAGCTCACCAAAAAACTCGAGACTAGAGACGAACACCGGGGAGCTGTTTTTT.

This clone was seen many times. This rearrangement joins TRBV7-4 to TRBJ2-2; D not certain. The CDR3 has 14 amino acids. The V end lost 5 bases, the J end lost 1 base, and 8 bases lay between the germline ends. Germline CDR1 is SGHVT and CDR2 is SQSDAQ. This CDR3 reads CASSEGWNTGELFF. Written as DNA, the CDR3 is TGTGCCAGCAGCGAAGGGTGGAACACCGGGGAGCTGTTTTTT.

This clone was seen just once. The rearrangement joins TRBV19 to TRBJ2-2, with 7 nucleotides matching TRBD1. Per germline, CDR1 LNHDA and CDR2 SQIVND (reference sequence). J lost 2 bases, V lost 4 bases, and 7 bases had no gene match. The CDR3 runs 16 residues. In DNA, the CDR3 is TGTGCCAGTAGTAGATTACAGGGGCGAAACACCGGGGAGCTGTTTTTT. It codes for CASSRLQGRNTGELFF.

This clone was recorded a few times. The chain carries TRBV2 and TRBJ1-6; 8 nucleotides match TRBD1. The CDR3 loop spans 13 amino acids. J was trimmed by 8 bases and V by 5 bases; bases with no gene match: 2. Germline assignment: CDR1 SNHLY and CDR2 FYNNEI. DNA for the CDR3: TGTGCCAGCAGTCCGGGACAGGATTCACCCCTCCACTTT. Encoded protein: CASSPGQDSPLHF.

The chain couples TRBV30 to TRBJ1-1, with D maybe TRBD1 (5 bases). Trimming removed 1 base from V and 11 bases from J, with 11 bases in between. The germline V gene has CDR1 GTSNPN and CDR2 SVGIG (reference sequence). CDR3 size: 11 residues. The CDR3 reads CAWSGGGSAFF. CDR3 DNA sequence: TGTGCCTGGAGTGGGGGGGGTTCTGCTTTCTTT.

This rearrangement joins TRBV15 to TRBJ1-1, with TRBD1 matching over 7 bases. Looked up from germline, CDR1 is LNHNV and CDR2 is YYDKDF (reference sequence). Unmatched junction bases numbered 8, after V lost 3 bases and J lost 4 bases. The CDR3 consists of 15 residues. CDR3 DNA sequence: TGTGCCACCAGCAGTTACAGGGGCTCCGTCACTGAAGCTTTCTTT. Translation: CATSSYRGSVTEAFF.

The chain joins TRBV6-8 to TRBJ2-7, with D possibly called TRBD1 or TRBD2 (5 bases each). V was clipped by 8 bases and J by 1 base, with 12 bases between them. CDR1 is MNHGY and CDR2 is SAAAGT in the germline V gene. This CDR3 comprises 13 residues. In DNA form, the CDR3 reads TGTGCCAGCCGGGACGGGGATTCCTACGAGCAGTACTTC. Translation: CASRDGDSYEQYF.

This chain connects TRBV5-8 to TRBJ1-2; D is possibly TRBD1 (6 bases). CDR1 and CDR2 from the germline V gene are SGHTS and YDEGEE. The V end lost 2 bases, the J end lost 4 bases, and 9 bases lay between the germline ends. This CDR3 spans 13 amino acids. Here the CDR3 reads CASSLLQGYGYTF. The CDR3 nucleotides read TGTGCCAGCAGCTTATTACAGGGCTATGGCTACACCTTC.

The V and J genes are TRBV11-3 and TRBJ2-5; 12 nucleotides line up with TRBD2. Trimming took 1 base from V and 5 from J; bases not matched to a gene: 5. The CDR3 is made up of 16 amino acids. Germline CDR1 reads SGHNT; CDR2 reads YENEEA. CDR3 DNA: TGTGCCAGCAGCTTAGGGCTAGCGGGGGGGCTGGAGACCCAGTACTTC. Its protein is CASSLGLAGGLETQYF. Filled out from reference TRBV11-3 and TRBJ2-5, the complete variable domain reads EAGVVQSPRYKIIEKKQPVAFWCNPISGHNTLYWYLQNLGQGPELLIRYENEEAVDDSQLPKDRFSAERLKGVDSTLKIQPAELGDSAVYLCASSLGLAGGLETQYFGPGTRLLVL.

This sequence joins TRBV29-1 and TRBJ1-1; D possibly corresponds to TRBD1 (6 bases). The CDR3 sequence is 14 residues long. With 6 bases removed from V and 0 bases from J, the gap between germline ends came to 14 bases. Germline CDR1 SQVTM, CDR2 ANQGSEA. DNA of the CDR3: TGCAGCGTCGGACCCGGACAGATGAACACTGAAGCTTTCTTT. Its translation: CSVGPGQMNTEAFF.

This clone was counted a few times. The chain employs TRBV18 and TRBJ1-6; 8 bases map to TRBD1. CDR1 is KGHSH and CDR2 is LQKENI in the germline V gene. Trimming at V came to 3 bases and at J to 5 bases, leaving 6 bases not matched to a gene. This CDR3 is 16 amino acids long. CDR3 amino acids: CASSPRTGSHNSPLHF. CDR3 nucleotides: TGTGCCAGCTCACCCCGGACAGGGTCCCATAATTCACCCCTCCACTTT.

This clone was recorded a few times. The CDR3 sequence: CAWSPQGAPLLQQYF. DNA of the CDR3: TGTGCCTGGAGTCCACAGGGCGCGCCCCTCCTCCAGCAGTACTTC. The rearrangement joins TRBV30 to TRBJ2-7, with D maybe TRBD1 (6 bases). Germline assignment: CDR1 GTSNPN and CDR2 SVGIG (reference sequence). This CDR3 is built from 15 residues. The V gene lost 2 bases and the J gene lost 8 bases, with 22 bases spanning the gap.

This clone was picked up a small number of times. This chain joins TRBV6-8 and TRBJ2-7, with 8 bases fitting TRBD2. V was pared by 5 bases and J by 2 bases, with 14 bases of the junction left unmatched. CDR1 MNHGY and CDR2 SAAAGT come from the germline V gene. CDR3 length: 17 residues. CDR3 bases: TGTGCCAGCAGTGCTGGGGCGGGGGGTTTCCAGACCTACGAGCAGTACTTC. It specifies CASSAGAGGFQTYEQYF.

This clone came up a few times. J is TRBJ2-2 and V is TRBV9; the match to TRBD2 covers 7 bases. This CDR3 has 16 residues. With V trimmed by 4 bases and J by 5 bases, 11 bases remained unmatched. Germline CDR1 SGDLS, CDR2 YYNGEE. The CDR3 loop is CASSPAGTGGTGELFF. The CDR3 DNA is TGTGCCAGCAGCCCCGCGGGGACGGGAGGTACCGGGGAGCTGTTTTTT.

CDR3 bases: TGCGCCAGCAGTGAACCAGTGCCAGGTCTTAGCAATCAGCCCCAGCATTTT. Translated: CASSEPVPGLSNQPQHF. The chain has TRBV10-1 and TRBJ1-5; no firm D call. CDR1 is WNHNN and CDR2 is SYGVQD in the germline V gene (reference sequence). V gave up 3 bases and J gave up 0 bases, with 15 bases separating them. This CDR3 comprises 17 residues.

The chain is built from TRBV11-3 and TRBJ2-7, with D possibly being TRBD1 (5 bases). Germline CDR1 SGHNT, CDR2 YENEEA. V lost 1 base, J lost 3 bases, and 10 bases lay in between. The CDR3 has 14 residues. The CDR3 DNA reads as TGTGCCAGCAGCTTAGGGGGCCAGAACTACGAGCAGTACTTC. It specifies CASSLGGQNYEQYF.

In its sample, this clone was seen a few times. The CDR3 sequence: CAISEPQGLVNEQFF. The sequenced CDR3 bases are TGTGCCATCAGTGAGCCTCAGGGGTTGGTCAATGAGCAGTTC. This chain connects TRBV10-3 to TRBJ2-1; D is perhaps TRBD1 (6 bases). The observed sequence ends 1 residue before the CDR3 terminus, with the missing tail filled in from the germline J gene. Trimming stripped 2 bases from V and 6 bases from J, with 14 bases between. Germline values: CDR1 ENHRY, CDR2 SYGVKD. The length of the CDR3 is 15 residues.

This chain's CDR3 is CASSSIQGAEEQYF. CDR3 DNA sequence: TGTGCCAGCAGTTCAATCCAGGGGGCAGAGGAGCAGTACTTC. This rearrangement joins TRBV28 to TRBJ2-7, with 8 bases fitting TRBD1. This CDR3 comprises 14 residues. V trimming: 4 bases; J trimming: 7 bases; junction bases outside the gene matches: 9. From germline, CDR1 is MDHEN and CDR2 SYDVKM.

This rearrangement joins TRBV18 to TRBJ2-2; tentatively, D is TRBD1 or TRBD2 (6 bases each). This CDR3 is 16 amino acids long. V was clipped by 2 bases and J by 1 base, with 11 bases between them. CDR1 is KGHSH and CDR2 is LQKENI in the germline V gene. The CDR3 reads CASSPRGELNTGELFF. The DNA for the CDR3 is TGTGCCAGCTCACCAAGGGGGGAATTGAACACCGGGGAGCTGTTTTTT.

This rearrangement joins TRBV7-6 to TRBJ2-1, with a tentative D call TRBD1 (7 bases). This CDR3 comprises 15 residues. Deletions cut 4 bases from V and 2 bases from J, with 12 bases between. Looked up from germline, CDR1 is SGHVS and CDR2 is FNYEAQ. The CDR3 DNA follows: TGTGCCAGCAGCTACCAGGGGGGTCCCTACAATGAGCAGTTCTTC. Encoded protein: CASSYQGGPYNEQFF.